The TCR beta chain under discussion was sequenced for a study of blood T cell repertoires in COVID-19. For the study at large: Acute and convalescent COVID-19 samples came from the United States, Italy and Spain. Sample material is recorded as cDNA or gDNA derived from T cells, B-cell-depleted T cells, or PBMCs.

This CDR3 is 15 amino acids long. The V gene end was trimmed by 6 bases and the J gene end by 5 bases; junction bases not matched to a gene: 8. CDR1 MNHEY and CDR2 SVGAGI come from the germline V gene. In the original workflow: Using reference gene primer amplification, nucleated cell counts were estimated. Produced via immunoSEQ multiplex PCR; TCRdb's table is partial and in-frame only. Clone size and the V and J calls come from that table; the DNA yielded D and trimming. The data contain 150,000 to 200,000 clones, approximately 86% of them singletons. Sequenced material: peripheral blood. This receptor was identified in a woman older than 75 with acute or convalescent COVID-19. This chain uses TRBV6-5 with TRBJ2-3, with TRBD1 matching 10 bases. CDR3 nucleotides: TGTGCCAGCAGCCAACCGGGACAGGGGATAGATACGCAGTATTTT. It is translated as CASSQPGQGIDTQYF.